The rows below give T cell receptor beta chains drawn from one sample of a study of T cells after posttransplantation cyclophosphamide. Using immunoSEQ multiplex PCR, the repertoire was profiled, and TCRdb retains in-frame clones only, with some absent. The table lists about 22,000 clones, around 92% of them singletons. The sample in question was PBMCs, obtained after an allogeneic stem cell transplant with a calcineurin inhibitor and methotrexate. The receptor source for this set is a female patient in her fifties who received an allogeneic stem cell transplant from an unrelated donor, was CMV-positive, and had chronic GVHD only. A subset of T cells may come from the graft donor. The CDR3 runs from the conserved cysteine through the conserved F or W. Each record gives: clone size, V gene, J gene, D gene, CDR3 DNA, CDR3 protein. D genes are given only for firm matches. Rows may omit the clone size; those that give it use once, few, many or a size class.

clone_size: NA
v_call: TRBV19
j_call: TRBJ1-2
d_call: NA
cdr3_nt: TGTGCCAGTAGTATCACTAGTCGCTATGGCTACACCTTC
cdr3_aa: CASSITSRYGYTF

clone_size: few
v_call: TRBV28
j_call: TRBJ1-2
d_call: TRBD1
cdr3_nt: TGTGCCAGCAGAACGACAGGGAACTATGGCTACACCTTC
cdr3_aa: CASRTTGNYGYTF

clone_size: NA
v_call: TRBV28
j_call: TRBJ2-7
d_call: NA
cdr3_nt: TGTGCCAGCACCCTGGGAGTCTCCTACGAGCAGTACTTC
cdr3_aa: CASTLGVSYEQYF

clone_size: NA
v_call: TRBV7-2
j_call: TRBJ2-7
d_call: TRBD2
cdr3_nt: TGTGCCAGCAGCTTCCGGCGGGGCGGGAGCGGTAGCTACGAGCAGTACTTC
cdr3_aa: CASSFRRGGSGSYEQYF

clone_size: NA
v_call: TRBV6-6
j_call: TRBJ2-3
d_call: NA
cdr3_nt: TGTGCCAGCAGCCGACGACTAGTGGAGGGCACAGATACGCAGTATTTT
cdr3_aa: CASSRRLVEGTDTQYF

clone_size: NA
v_call: TRBV5-1
j_call: TRBJ2-1
d_call: TRBD2
cdr3_nt: TGCGCCAGCAGCTTGGGGGCGGGGGGGTTCTACAATGAGCAGTTCTTC
cdr3_aa: CASSLGAGGFYNEQFF

clone_size: NA
v_call: TRBV7-3
j_call: TRBJ1-1
d_call: TRBD1
cdr3_nt: TGTGCCAGCAGCACGGGACAGGAAGCTTTCTTT
cdr3_aa: CASSTGQEAFF

clone_size: NA
v_call: TRBV5-6
j_call: TRBJ1-2
d_call: TRBD1
cdr3_nt: TGTGCCAGCAGCTCCGGGACAGGGGTCTATGGCTACACCTTC
cdr3_aa: CASSSGTGVYGYTF

clone_size: NA
v_call: TRBV20-1
j_call: TRBJ2-7
d_call: NA
cdr3_nt: TGCAGTGCGACTGAACTACGTGAGCAGTACTTC
cdr3_aa: CSATELREQYF

clone_size: NA
v_call: TRBV6-5
j_call: TRBJ2-1
d_call: NA
cdr3_nt: TGTGCCACCCGAAGCGGCGGCAATGAGCAGTTCTTC
cdr3_aa: CATRSGGNEQFF

clone_size: NA
v_call: TRBV15
j_call: TRBJ2-2
d_call: NA
cdr3_nt: TGTGCCACCAGCAGAGGAGGTGCCGCGAACACCGGGGAGCTGTTTTTT
cdr3_aa: CATSRGGAANTGELFF

clone_size: NA
v_call: TRBV5-4
j_call: TRBJ2-7
d_call: NA
cdr3_nt: TGTGCCAGCAGCCCCACGCAGGGCTACGAGCAGTACTTC
cdr3_aa: CASSPTQGYEQYF

clone_size: NA
v_call: TRBV10-3
j_call: TRBJ2-3
d_call: NA
cdr3_nt: TGTGCCATCAGGGAACAGGGATTCAACACAGATACGCAGTATTTT
cdr3_aa: CAIREQGFNTDTQYF

clone_size: NA
v_call: TRBV13
j_call: TRBJ2-2
d_call: TRBD2
cdr3_nt: TGTGCCAGCAGCTACCGATCTCTACTAGCGGGAGGGCCTAACACCGGGGAGCTGTTTTTT
cdr3_aa: CASSYRSLLAGGPNTGELFF

clone_size: NA
v_call: TRBV5-4
j_call: TRBJ2-2
d_call: TRBD2
cdr3_nt: TGTGCCAGCAGCCACAGACTAGCGGGAGCCACCGGGGAGCTGTTTTTT
cdr3_aa: CASSHRLAGATGELFF

clone_size: NA
v_call: TRBV2
j_call: TRBJ2-1
d_call: TRBD1
cdr3_nt: TGTGCCAGGAACAGGGGGCTTGAGCAGTTCTTC
cdr3_aa: CARNRGLEQFF

clone_size: NA
v_call: TRBV5-4
j_call: TRBJ2-2
d_call: NA
cdr3_nt: TGTGCCAGCAGCTTGGAAGGGGTTCACACCGGGGAGCTGTTTTTT
cdr3_aa: CASSLEGVHTGELFF

clone_size: NA
v_call: TRBV7-9
j_call: TRBJ1-1
d_call: NA
cdr3_nt: TGTGCCAGCAGCACAATGGGCCGGAGGGCTGAAGCTTTCTTT
cdr3_aa: CASSTMGRRAEAFF

clone_size: NA
v_call: TRBV13
j_call: TRBJ1-1
d_call: TRBD1
cdr3_nt: TGTGCCAGCAGCTTATTAACAGGGGGTAGTTACACTGAAGCTTTCTTT
cdr3_aa: CASSLLTGGSYTEAFF

clone_size: once
v_call: TRBV6-1
j_call: TRBJ2-7
d_call: TRBD1
cdr3_nt: TGTGCCAGCAGTCAAGGGACAGGGGGATGGGGCTACGAGCAGTACTTC
cdr3_aa: CASSQGTGGWGYEQYF

clone_size: NA
v_call: TRBV4-1
j_call: TRBJ2-2
d_call: TRBD2
cdr3_nt: TGCGCCAGCAGCCAGACTAGCGTTCCGGATTCCGGGGAGCTGTTTTTT
cdr3_aa: CASSQTSVPDSGELFF

clone_size: NA
v_call: TRBV5-5
j_call: TRBJ1-1
d_call: NA
cdr3_nt: TGTGCCAGCAGCTTGGGTTACTTGGACACTGAAGCTTTCTTT
cdr3_aa: CASSLGYLDTEAFF

clone_size: NA
v_call: TRBV25-1
j_call: TRBJ1-1
d_call: NA
cdr3_nt: TGTGCCACAGAATCCAGGGGCGGTTGGGGGACTGAAGCTTTCTTT
cdr3_aa: CATESRGGWGTEAFF

clone_size: NA
v_call: TRBV28
j_call: TRBJ1-4
d_call: TRBD1
cdr3_nt: TGTGCCAGCAGGACCCCGGGACAGATTAATGAAAAACTGTTTTTT
cdr3_aa: CASRTPGQINEKLFF

clone_size: NA
v_call: TRBV9
j_call: TRBJ2-7
d_call: TRBD1
cdr3_nt: TGTGCCAGCAGCGAGGGGACAGGGGGTTTCGACGAGCAGTACTTC
cdr3_aa: CASSEGTGGFDEQYF

clone_size: NA
v_call: TRBV6-4
j_call: TRBJ2-7
d_call: TRBD1
cdr3_nt: TGTGCCAGCAGTGTCGTAGCCGGGACAGGGGTCGAGCAGTACTTC
cdr3_aa: CASSVVAGTGVEQYF

clone_size: NA
v_call: TRBV9
j_call: TRBJ1-2
d_call: TRBD1
cdr3_nt: TGTGCCAGCAGCGTAGCTTTGAGGGACAGCGTCTATGGCTACACCTTC
cdr3_aa: CASSVALRDSVYGYTF

clone_size: NA
v_call: TRBV18
j_call: TRBJ2-7
d_call: NA
cdr3_nt: TGTGCCAGCTCACCACCGGGGGCCCCCTACGAGCAGTACTTC
cdr3_aa: CASSPPGAPYEQYF

clone_size: NA
v_call: TRBV5-4
j_call: TRBJ1-1
d_call: NA
cdr3_nt: TGTGCCAGCAGCTTCGCCCTAGGGAACACTGAAGCTTTCTTT
cdr3_aa: CASSFALGNTEAFF

clone_size: once
v_call: TRBV4-1
j_call: TRBJ2-5
d_call: TRBD2
cdr3_nt: TGCGCCAGCAGCCATACTATAGCGGGCCGCCAAGAGACCCAGTACTTC
cdr3_aa: CASSHTIAGRQETQYF

clone_size: NA
v_call: TRBV15
j_call: TRBJ2-5
d_call: NA
cdr3_nt: TGTGCCACCAGCAGAGAGGCAGGGTACGAGACCCAGTACTTC
cdr3_aa: CATSREAGYETQYF

clone_size: NA
v_call: TRBV14
j_call: TRBJ1-3
d_call: NA
cdr3_nt: TGTGTGTCGGGAACTGGAAACACCATATATTTT
cdr3_aa: CVSGTGNTIYF

clone_size: NA
v_call: TRBV6-4
j_call: TRBJ2-1
d_call: NA
cdr3_nt: TGTGCCAGCAGTGACTCGGGACTTCCAGGGAATGAGCAGTTCTTC
cdr3_aa: CASSDSGLPGNEQFF

clone_size: NA
v_call: TRBV21-1
j_call: TRBJ2-3
d_call: NA
cdr3_nt: TGTGCCAGCAGCAAACGGAGCACAGATACGCAGTATTTT
cdr3_aa: CASSKRSTDTQYF

clone_size: once
v_call: TRBV5-1
j_call: TRBJ2-1
d_call: TRBD2
cdr3_nt: TGCGCCAGCAGCTTGTATCTAGCGGGCAATGAGCAGTTCTTC
cdr3_aa: CASSLYLAGNEQFF

clone_size: NA
v_call: TRBV5-5
j_call: TRBJ2-1
d_call: NA
cdr3_nt: TGTGCCAGCAGCTTGGACGGGAGTGGCTACAATGAGCAGTTCTTC
cdr3_aa: CASSLDGSGYNEQFF